Detailed here is one T cell receptor beta chain. The antigen remains unidentified. TCRdb re-analysed the reads in MiXCR, keeping a single row per CDR3 protein. Of 1,500 to 2,000 distinct CDR3 sequences listed, roughly 79% are singletons. The data belong to a study of regulatory T cells in long-lasting Graves disease. Study findings and constraints: More public clonotypes were shared by persistent patients (around 2,500) than by new patients (roughly 870).

PBMCs provided the RNA from which the TCR library was made. The CDR3 runs to 15 residues. With V trimmed by 5 bases and J by 5 bases, 6 bases remained unmatched. CDR1 and CDR2 (germline): MNHNS, SASEGT. This receptor was identified in a woman younger than 35 with Graves disease. The chain employs TRBV6-1 and TRBJ2-1; 10 bases agree with TRBD2. Sequenced material: peripheral blood mononuclear cells (PBMCs), taken with antithyroid drug treatment, in newly diagnosed or persistent Graves disease (not recorded which). CDR3 in amino acids: CASSRTSGPDNEQFF. The CDR3 DNA is TGTGCCAGCAGTCGGACTAGCGGTCCGGACAATGAGCAGTTCTTC.